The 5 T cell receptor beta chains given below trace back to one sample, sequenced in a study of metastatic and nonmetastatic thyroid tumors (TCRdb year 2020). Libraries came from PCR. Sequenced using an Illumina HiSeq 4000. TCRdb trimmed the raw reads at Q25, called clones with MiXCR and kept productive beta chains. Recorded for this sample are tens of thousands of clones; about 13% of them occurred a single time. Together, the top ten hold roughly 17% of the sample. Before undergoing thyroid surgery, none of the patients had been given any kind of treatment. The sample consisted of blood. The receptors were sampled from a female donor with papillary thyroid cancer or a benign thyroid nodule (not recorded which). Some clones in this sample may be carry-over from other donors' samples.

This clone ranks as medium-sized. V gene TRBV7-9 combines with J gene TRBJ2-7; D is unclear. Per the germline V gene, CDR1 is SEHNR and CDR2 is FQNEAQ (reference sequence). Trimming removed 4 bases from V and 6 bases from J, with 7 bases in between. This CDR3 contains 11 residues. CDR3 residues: CASSYLGEQYF. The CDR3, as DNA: TGTGCCAGCAGCTACCTGGGCGAGCAGTACTTC.

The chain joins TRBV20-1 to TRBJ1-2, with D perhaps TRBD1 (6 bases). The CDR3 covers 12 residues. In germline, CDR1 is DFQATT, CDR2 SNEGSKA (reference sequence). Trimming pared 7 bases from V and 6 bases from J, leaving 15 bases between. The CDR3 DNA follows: TGCAGTGGACCGAACAGGGATGATGGCTACACCTTC. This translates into CSGPNRDDGYTF.

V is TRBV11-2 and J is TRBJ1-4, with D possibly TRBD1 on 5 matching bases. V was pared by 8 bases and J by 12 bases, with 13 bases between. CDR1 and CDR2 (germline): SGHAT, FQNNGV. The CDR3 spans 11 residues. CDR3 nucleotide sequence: TGTGCCAGCGCACATGTGGGGGAACTGTTTTTT. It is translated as CASAHVGELFF.

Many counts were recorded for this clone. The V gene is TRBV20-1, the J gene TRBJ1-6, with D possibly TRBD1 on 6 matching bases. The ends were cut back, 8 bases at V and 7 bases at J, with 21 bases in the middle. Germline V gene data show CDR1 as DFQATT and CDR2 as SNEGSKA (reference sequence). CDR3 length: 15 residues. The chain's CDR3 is CSPRAPGHANSPLHF. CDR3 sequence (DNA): TGCAGTCCCAGAGCACCGGGACACGCAAATTCACCCCTCCACTTT.

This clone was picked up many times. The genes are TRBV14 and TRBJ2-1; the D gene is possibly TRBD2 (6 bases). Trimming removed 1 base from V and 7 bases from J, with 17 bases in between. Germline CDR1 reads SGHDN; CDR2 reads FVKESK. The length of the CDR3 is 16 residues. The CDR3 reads CASSQGIATRGNEQFF. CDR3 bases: TGTGCCAGCAGCCAAGGAATCGCGACTAGAGGGAATGAGCAGTTCTTC. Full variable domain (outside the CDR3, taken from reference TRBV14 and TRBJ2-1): EAGVTQFPSHSVIEKGQTVTLRCDPISGHDNLYWYRRVMGKEIKFLLHFVKESKQDESGMPNNRFLAERTGGTYSTLKVQPAELEDSGVYFCASSQGIATRGNEQFFGPGTRLTVL.